Presented here are 23 T cell receptor beta chains from one specimen sequenced in a study of blood T cell repertoires in COVID-19. Some clones are missing from TCRdb's copy, which holds only in-frame ones; the method was immunoSEQ multiplex PCR. The sample records 150,000 or so clones, about 89% being singletons. The sample taken for sequencing was peripheral blood. The receptors derive from an elderly man with acute or convalescent COVID-19.

The chain joins TRBV9 to TRBJ2-7; 8 bases fit TRBD1. After removal of 2 bases from V and 3 bases from J, the junction contained 7 bases not matched to a gene. CDR1 is SGDLS, CDR2 YYNGEE, per germline. CDR3 size: 15 residues. The CDR3 spells CASSVGPGQVYEQYF. CDR3 DNA sequence: TGTGCCAGCAGCGTGGGGCCGGGACAGGTCTACGAGCAGTACTTC.

The chain carries TRBV28 and TRBJ2-5; D uncertain. The CDR3 totals 14 residues. Germline V gives CDR1 MDHEN, CDR2 SYDVKM. With 5 bases removed from V and 0 bases from J, the gap between germline ends came to 10 bases. The CDR3 protein is CASSKARYQETQYF. For the CDR3, the DNA is TGTGCCAGCAGTAAGGCCAGGTACCAAGAGACCCAGTACTTC. Full variable domain (remainder filled in from reference TRBV28 and TRBJ2-5): DVKVTQSSRYLVKRTGEKVFLECVQDMDHENMFWYRQDPGLGLRLIYFSYDVKMKEKGDIPEGYSVSREKKERFSLILESASTNQTSMYLCASSKARYQETQYFGPGTRLLVL.

This chain uses TRBV10-3 with TRBJ2-3, with 9 bases lining up with TRBD1. Germline V gene sequence: CDR1 ENHRY, CDR2 SYGVKD. After removal of 7 bases from V and 3 bases from J, the junction contained 5 bases not matched to a gene. CDR3 size: 14 residues. Here the CDR3 DNA reads TGTGCCATCACCGCACAGGGGGCTACAGATACGCAGTATTTT. As protein: CAITAQGATDTQYF.

The rearrangement links TRBV24-1 to TRBJ2-7; 7 nucleotides match TRBD1. Germline V gene lookup returns CDR1 KGHDR and CDR2 SFDVKD. Germline trimming cut 9 bases from V and 6 bases from J; bases unmatched to any gene: 4. This CDR3 comprises 11 residues. In DNA, the CDR3 is TGTGCCACCGGAACAGGGGTCGAGCAGTACTTC. This encodes CATGTGVEQYF.

CDR3 protein: CASTTRDRTYEQYF. The DNA for the CDR3 is TGTGCCAGCACCACCCGGGACAGGACCTACGAGCAGTACTTC. The chain couples TRBV28 to TRBJ2-7, with 8 bases that match TRBD1. With 7 bases clipped from V and 2 bases from J, the junction kept 7 bases outside the gene matches. The CDR3 loop spans 14 amino acids. Germline loops: CDR1 MDHEN, CDR2 SYDVKM.

The chain carries TRBV5-1 and TRBJ2-1; weak D call: TRBD2 (6 bases). Between the trimmed V and J ends, which lost 2 bases and 5 bases, there was a span of 14 bases. The CDR3 is 15 amino acids. Germline CDR1 SGHRS, CDR2 YFSETQ. The CDR3 reads CASSLGSGPHNEQFF. Written as DNA, the CDR3 is TGCGCCAGCAGCTTAGGTAGCGGACCTCACAATGAGCAGTTCTTC.

The gene calls are TRBV3-1 (or the pseudogene TRBV3-2) and TRBJ2-1; possible D gene TRBD2, 5 bases. V lost 0 bases and J lost 6, with 9 bases in between. CDR1 and CDR2 (germline): LGHDT, YNNKEL (reference sequence). The CDR3 extends over 14 amino acids. CDR3 amino acids: CASSQDGIPNEQFF. The CDR3, as DNA: TGTGCCAGCAGCCAAGACGGGATACCCAATGAGCAGTTCTTC.

V and J are TRBV28 and TRBJ2-2; D is undetermined. V was clipped by 6 bases and J by 5 bases, with 7 bases between them. Germline V lookup: CDR1 MDHEN, CDR2 SYDVKM. This CDR3 has 12 residues. The CDR3 DNA is TGTGCCAGCAGCACTTATACCGGGGAGCTGTTTTTT. Translated: CASSTYTGELFF.

The chain combines TRBV5-1 with TRBJ2-7, with TRBD1 matching 9 bases. CDR1 is SGHRS and CDR2 is YFSETQ in the germline V gene. The CDR3 consists of 15 residues. V was clipped by 0 bases and J by 7 bases; unmatched bases: 8. CDR3 amino acids: CASSLAGQGYGEQYF. CDR3 nucleotides: TGCGCCAGCAGCTTGGCGGGACAGGGTTACGGGGAGCAGTACTTC.

This chain connects TRBV6-6 to TRBJ2-1; the match to TRBD1 covers 7 bases. The CDR3 has 16 residues. The V and J ends lost 0 bases and 6 bases, in that order; junction bases with no gene match: 8. The germline gives CDR1 MNHNY, CDR2 SVGAGI (reference sequence). The CDR3 region is CASSYSGRGSLNEQFF. CDR3 DNA: TGTGCCAGCAGTTACTCTGGCAGGGGGTCCCTCAATGAGCAGTTCTTC.

The chain couples TRBV10-3 to TRBJ1-5; TRBD1 is a possible D gene (6 bases). V was pared by 5 bases and J by 1 base, with 6 bases between. Per the germline V gene, CDR1 is ENHRY and CDR2 is SYGVKD. This CDR3 is built from 13 residues. DNA for the CDR3: TGTGCCATCAGTACAGGGAGCAATCAGCCCCAGCATTTT. Translation: CAISTGSNQPQHF.

This sequence joins TRBV11-2 and TRBJ2-1, with TRBD2 identical over 8 bases. Trimming took 7 bases from V and 6 from J; bases not matched to a gene: 8. CDR1 and CDR2 (germline): SGHAT, FQNNGV. There are 14 residues in the CDR3. CDR3 coding DNA: TGTGCCAGCAACCCGGGGGGGGTTTTCAATGAGCAGTTCTTC. Its protein is CASNPGGVFNEQFF.

This rearrangement joins TRBV7-9 to TRBJ2-1; D gene unclear. The V gene lost 1 base and the J gene lost 8 bases, with 6 bases spanning the gap. Germline V CDR1 and CDR2: SEHNR, FQNEAQ (reference sequence). The length of the CDR3 is 12 residues. CDR3 DNA: TGTGCCAGCAGCTTAGATGTATATGAGCAGTTCTTC. Its protein is CASSLDVYEQFF.

The CDR3 reads CASSFRQSRGLYGYTF. CDR3 nucleotides: TGTGCCAGCAGCTTTCGACAGTCCAGGGGACTATATGGCTACACCTTC. The chain employs TRBV5-6 and TRBJ1-2, with D maybe TRBD1 (6 bases). The CDR3 is made up of 16 amino acids. Germline assignment: CDR1 SGHDT and CDR2 YYEEEE. The V gene lost 2 bases and the J gene lost 5 bases, with 19 bases spanning the gap.

This sequence joins TRBV2 and TRBJ1-2, with D tentatively TRBD1 (6 bases). The CDR3 covers 15 residues. With 7 bases removed from V and 3 bases from J, the gap between germline ends came to 18 bases. Germline lookup yields CDR1 SNHLY and CDR2 FYNNEI. The CDR3 DNA reads as TGTGCCAGCAATGAGGGGGGGCCCGGGGACTATGGCTACACCTTC. Its translation is CASNEGGPGDYGYTF.

The chain joins TRBV27 to TRBJ1-6; D unresolved. The CDR3 has 17 residues. V lost 3 bases, J lost 3 bases, and 15 bases lay in between. Germline CDR1 is MNHEY and CDR2 is SMNVEV (reference sequence). CDR3: CASSFLPRVGYNSPLHF. DNA for the CDR3: TGTGCCAGCAGTTTCCTTCCGCGGGTCGGCTATAATTCACCCCTCCACTTT.

This chain joins TRBV19 and TRBJ1-6, with 7 bases that match TRBD1. The CDR3 covers 16 residues. Unmatched junction bases numbered 10, after V lost 3 bases and J lost 8 bases. In germline, CDR1 is LNHDA, CDR2 SQIVND (reference sequence). The CDR3 sequence is CASSITGVEGDSPLHF. CDR3 sequence (DNA): TGTGCCAGTAGTATTACAGGGGTCGAAGGGGATTCACCCCTCCACTTT.

The V call is TRBV11-3, the J call TRBJ2-2; 9 bases map to TRBD2. The trim removed 1 base at V and 0 bases at J, leaving 0 bases unmatched. Germline V CDR1 and CDR2: SGHNT, YENEEA. The CDR3 has 16 amino acids. In nucleotides, the CDR3 is TGTGCCAGCAGCTTAGGGACTAGCGCGAACACCGGGGAGCTGTTTTTT. It is translated as CASSLGTSANTGELFF.

This clone was observed once. Relative to the germline gene, one junction end is altered; a read error may explain this. This chain joins TRBV6-5 and TRBJ1-2, with a weak D call TRBD1 (5 bases). The CDR3 is 14 residues long. Germline CDR1 MNHEY, CDR2 SVGAGI. The DNA of the CDR3 is TGTGCCAGCTGTTACCGACCGGGGGGGGGAGGCTACACCTTC. Protein: CASCYRPGGGGYTF.

This clone was seen a single time. The chain links TRBV5-1 to TRBJ2-3, with TRBD2 matching over 14 bases. The CDR3 has 16 residues. J gave up 9 bases and V 3 bases, and 9 bases lay outside the gene matches. The germline V gene has CDR1 SGHRS and CDR2 YFSETQ. The CDR3 region is CASSSGTSGGVDTQYF. Written as DNA, the CDR3 is TGCGCCAGCAGCTCAGGGACTAGCGGGGGAGTTGACACGCAGTATTTT.

The J gene is TRBJ1-2, the V gene TRBV29-1, with unresolved D. This CDR3 region has 12 residues. V was cut by 7 bases and J by 3 bases, with 12 bases left in between. Looked up from germline, CDR1 is SQVTM and CDR2 is ANQGSEA. The CDR3 here is CSGITADYGYTF. CDR3 DNA sequence: TGCAGCGGAATCACAGCGGACTATGGCTACACCTTC.

The chain's CDR3 is CASSLVLREKLFF. In DNA, the CDR3 is TGTGCCAGCAGCCTCGTGTTGCGCGAAAAACTGTTTTTT. V and J are TRBV11-2 and TRBJ1-4; no firm D call. V was clipped by 5 bases and J by 8 bases, with 12 bases between them. Germline V lookup: CDR1 SGHAT, CDR2 FQNNGV. CDR3 length: 13 residues.

The chain employs TRBV3-1 (or the pseudogene TRBV3-2) and TRBJ2-5, with 7 positions matching TRBD1. The CDR3 is 14 amino acids. Germline V gene lookup returns CDR1 LGHDT and CDR2 YNNKEL (reference sequence). The trim removed 3 bases at V and 5 bases at J, leaving 6 bases unmatched. The CDR3 is CASSQGQSRETQYF. The CDR3 nucleotides are TGTGCCAGCAGCCAGGGACAGTCGAGGGAGACCCAGTACTTC.